This TCR beta chain was obtained from a study of blood T cell repertoires in COVID-19 (dated by TCRdb to the early 2020s). Context from the whole study: Collaborator samples came from the United States, Italy and Spain and covered acute and convalescent phases of COVID-19. Where available, HLA class I and class II types were obtained from metadata supplied by the sample provider rather than from assay-based typing. A de-identified subject ID, COVID-19 status, age in years and sex were almost always included in the sample metadata. The prospective study material was composed of cDNA or gDNA derived from T cells, B-cell-depleted T cells, or PBMCs. Samples came from the ongoing ImmuneRACE study (first 160 participants) plus 1,254 subjects from 6 global collaborators. Subjects who had been exposed to COVID-19, were actively infected with it, or had recovered from it provided the deeply sampled blood TCRbeta repertoires that made up the dataset. The repertoires were released in a freely available public database intended as a resource for research on the immune response to SARS-CoV-2.

TCRbeta CDR3 regions were amplified from genomic DNA by means of the immunoSEQ Assay, a bias-controlled multiplex PCR. In the original analysis: The number of nucleated cells in each sample was estimated by amplification of reference gene primers within the assay. To quantify the absolute abundance of each unique TCRbeta CDR3 rearrangement, sequence reads were collapsed and filtered. For each sample, productive Simpson clonality was calculated as the square root of Simpson's diversity index across productive rearrangements. This is the immuneACCESS table as TCRdb keeps it, with only in-frame sequences that have V and J called. A part of the clones is gone; compared with another copy, unresolved V genes explain less than half, and the rest is unexplained. That table supplies the V and J calls and clone size; D and trimming were determined from the DNA. The sample table records roughly 350,000 clones; about nine tenths of these occur just once. The top ten hold approximately 7.3% of the sample.

One collaborating source in Seattle enrolled patients while the patients were actively infected and followed the patients over time throughout the course of disease. The collaborating institutions used their own protocols to collect whole blood in K2EDTA tubes. For TCRbeta analysis, collaborators shipped samples in one of three forms: frozen whole blood, isolated PBMCs, or DNA extracted from either of those sample types. To note about this clone: What this receptor recognizes is not known. The record has no base qualities; no much larger clone is one base away.

Study-level results and caveats: The quantity of clinical and demographic metadata differed by source and by participant and was supplied without curation.

The receptor comes from a woman in her 70s with COVID-19, enrolled during active disease. Sequences were obtained from peripheral blood.

CDR3 loop: CAIRKEGRTEAFF. The sequenced DNA is TGTGCCATCAGGAAGGAGGGGCGGACTGAAGCTTTCTTT. Rearrangement joined TRBV10-3 to TRBJ1-1, with a weak D call of TRBD1 (5 bases match). The CDR3 measures 13 amino acids from cysteine to phenylalanine. Only the CDR3 DNA is retained, 39 bases long and in frame from the first base. V lost 6 bases and J lost 5 bases; the stretch between them is 13 bases long. CDR1 and CDR2, looked up from the germline V gene, are ENHRY and SYGVKD.